This T cell receptor beta chain was identified during a study of vaccination and CD4 T cells after COVID-19. For the study at large: Median time from COVID diagnosis to post-COVID sampling was over 85 days (35 to 161). Study-wide results and caveats: A nonsignificant median increase from around 20 to 38 SARS-CoV-2-reactive clonotypes was observed.

This clonotype was observed once. Its specificity is not known. The treatment was: approximately 11-day PBMC culture with coronavirus spike peptide pools or control peptides (ViraFEST assay). CDR1 is MNHNS and CDR2 is SASEGT in the germline V gene. V gave up 0 bases and J gave up 9 bases, with 9 bases separating them. The CDR3 is 14 residues long. Researchers used the Oncomine TCR Beta short-read assay to sequence DNA from cultured CD4+ T cells. From cultured CD4+ T cells, genomic DNA was extracted. TCRdb reanalysed the PCR reads using MiXCR and keeps one entry per CDR3 protein. The sample has some 26,000 distinct CDR3 sequences; approximately 67% are singletons.

This receptor was taken from a human donor who received a COVID-19 vaccine. The input for sequencing was CD4+ T cells from blood, cultured in vitro, taken after SARS-CoV-2 vaccination. The chain carries TRBV6-1 and TRBJ1-6; D is undetermined. The CDR3 reads CASSEAFIGSPLHF. CDR3 DNA sequence: TGTGCCAGCAGTGAAGCGTTTATCGGTTCACCCCTCCACTTT.